A single sample is the source of the 32 T cell receptor beta chains below, sequenced in a study of beta chain features in type 1 diabetes (dated 2018 in TCRdb). What the research found in general, with its limitations: A moderate but significant shortening of TCRB CDR3 length was observed in type 1 diabetes patients in all four CD4+ subsets.

These receptors have no identified antigens. Libraries were prepared through the immunoSEQ multiplex PCR assay. The entire amount of isolated RNA was reverse transcribed using the High Capacity cDNA Reverse Transcription Kit, so the sequenced TCRB transcripts were expressed ones. The clones in this table, taken by TCRdb from immuneACCESS, are in-frame only. Not every clone is retained; where verified, under half of the shortfall comes from an unresolved V gene, and the cause of the rest is unknown. This sample holds about 160,000 clones; about 9% were observed only once. 0.54% of the sample is in the top ten clones. The sequenced sample consisted of central memory CD4+ T cells from blood. Receptor source: a woman in her late teens or twenties with type 1 diabetes.

This clone was counted between two and nine times. This chain joins TRBV4-3 and TRBJ1-5, with D possibly matching TRBD1 (5 bases). The CDR3 has 16 residues. V shed 1 base and J shed 9 bases, with 19 bases lying between them. The germline V gene has CDR1 LGHNA and CDR2 YSLEER. CDR3: CASSQAYGRLQGPQHF. CDR3 nucleotide sequence: TGCGCCAGCAGCCAAGCATACGGTCGGCTCCAGGGGCCCCAGCATTTT.

CDR3 protein: CASSSQTGGTDTQYF. The CDR3 DNA reads as TGTGCCAGCAGCTCACAGACAGGGGGCACAGATACGCAGTATTTT. The chain uses TRBV7-2 and TRBJ2-3, with 8 nucleotides matching TRBD1. Germline lookup yields CDR1 SGHTA and CDR2 FQGNSA. CDR3 length equals 15 residues. Trimming removed 4 bases from V and 1 base from J; junction bases left unmatched: 4. Full variable domain (missing parts from reference TRBV7-2 and TRBJ2-3): GAGVSQSPSNKVTEKGKDVELRCDPISGHTALYWYRQSLGQGLEFLIYFQGNSAPDKSGLPSDRFSAERTGGSVSTLTIQRTQQEDSAVYLCASSSQTGGTDTQYFGPGTRLTVL.

This clone was seen many times. The V and J genes are TRBV28 and TRBJ1-1; D gene uncertain. The ends were cut back, 7 bases at V and 4 bases at J, with 13 bases in the middle. Germline lookup yields CDR1 MDHEN and CDR2 SYDVKM. CDR3 length: 13 residues. CDR3 bases: TGTGCCAGCACTTCATCGGTCGCCACTGAAGCTTTCTTT. This translates into CASTSSVATEAFF.

This chain links TRBV28 with TRBJ2-1; 8 nucleotides match TRBD2. The germline V gene has CDR1 MDHEN and CDR2 SYDVKM. V was clipped by 6 bases and J by 8 bases; unmatched bases: 9. CDR3 length equals 14 residues. The CDR3 nucleotides are TGTGCCAGCAGAATCGGCGGGACTAGTCATGAGCAGTTCTTC. Translation gives CASRIGGTSHEQFF.

This chain links TRBV10-3 with TRBJ2-5, with TRBD2 matching 10 bases. The J segment lost 2 bases and the V segment lost 3 bases, leaving 9 bases of the junction unmatched. The CDR3 loop spans 17 amino acids. The germline gives CDR1 ENHRY, CDR2 SYGVKD. CDR3 nucleotides: TGTGCCATCAGTGATTCCTCCTTAGCGGGGGGTCAAGAGACCCAGTACTTC. It encodes CAISDSSLAGGQETQYF.

This clone has more than one count but fewer than ten. The rearrangement uses TRBV7-9 and TRBJ2-3; 10 nucleotides agree with TRBD2. This CDR3 is 15 amino acids long. The germline V gene has CDR1 SEHNR and CDR2 FQNEAQ (reference sequence). V lost 4 bases and J lost 5; bases outside the gene matches: 6. DNA for the CDR3: TGTGCCAGCAGCTCCAGCGGGAGGGCCGTAGATACGCAGTATTTT. It codes for CASSSSGRAVDTQYF.

This clone has just a few counts. The V and J genes are TRBV11-2 and TRBJ2-1; no reliable D call. Germline V gives CDR1 SGHAT, CDR2 FQNNGV. This CDR3 contains 13 residues. The ends were cut back, 2 bases at V and 6 bases at J, with 8 bases in the middle. CDR3: CASSLSTLNEQFF. Written as DNA, the CDR3 is TGTGCCAGCAGCTTAAGCACTCTCAATGAGCAGTTCTTC. The whole variable domain, remainder taken from reference TRBV11-2 and TRBJ2-1, is EAGVAQSPRYKIIEKRQSVAFWCNPISGHATLYWYQQILGQGPKLLIQFQNNGVVDDSQLPKDRFSAERLKGVDSTLKIQPAKLEDSAVYLCASSLSTLNEQFFGPGTRLTVL.

The chain combines TRBV29-1 with TRBJ1-1; 7 bases agree with TRBD1. Trimming removed 4 bases from V and 2 bases from J; junction bases left unmatched: 4. The CDR3 is 13 residues long. Germline assignment: CDR1 SQVTM and CDR2 ANQGSEA. The CDR3 loop reads CSVGEGGNTEAFF. CDR3 bases: TGCAGCGTTGGTGAAGGGGGCAACACTGAAGCTTTCTTT.

This clone was seen a handful of times. This chain links TRBV7-2 with TRBJ2-7, with 9 bases lining up with TRBD2. The CDR3 contains 15 residues. The V segment lost 2 bases and the J segment 2 bases; nucleotides outside the gene matches: 4. The germline V gene has CDR1 SGHTA and CDR2 FQGNSA. For the CDR3, the DNA is TGTGCCAGCAGCTTAATACTAGCGGGCCCCTACGAGCAGTACTTC. This translates into CASSLILAGPYEQYF.

The genes are TRBV5-6 and TRBJ2-1; 14 positions agree with TRBD2. V dropped 0 bases and J dropped 7; count of bases not matched to a gene: 6. The CDR3 contains 17 residues. Germline V gene sequence: CDR1 SGHDT, CDR2 YYEEEE. CDR3 nucleotide sequence: TGTGCCAGCAGCTTGGGACTAGCGGGAGGGGGGCGGAATGAGCAGTTCTTC. It is translated as CASSLGLAGGGRNEQFF.

This clone was counted ten times or more. The chain recombines TRBV14 with TRBJ2-6; D call uncertain. CDR1 and CDR2 (germline): SGHDN, FVKESK. The CDR3 sequence is 15 residues long. V lost 5 bases and J lost 0, with 8 bases in between. The CDR3 DNA reads as TGTGCCAGCAGCATTCTACGCTCTGGGGCCAACGTCCTGACTTTC. Translation: CASSILRSGANVLTF.

In its sample, this clone was seen a few times. This chain links TRBV15 with TRBJ1-1; D unclear. Per germline, CDR1 LNHNV and CDR2 YYDKDF (reference sequence). This CDR3 comprises 14 residues. V was cut by 0 bases and J by 2 bases, with 7 bases left in between. The CDR3, as DNA: TGTGCCACCAGCAGAGATTCCTTAAACACTGAAGCTTTCTTT. It specifies CATSRDSLNTEAFF.

This rearrangement joins TRBV11-2 to TRBJ2-5; TRBD2 might be the D (6 bases). The CDR3 extends over 14 amino acids. V was cut by 3 bases and J by 4 bases, with 12 bases left in between. Germline V CDR1 and CDR2: SGHAT, FQNNGV. CDR3 sequence: CASSLAGSSETQYF. In nucleotides, the CDR3 is TGTGCCAGCAGCTTGGCGGGATCTTCAGAGACCCAGTACTTC.

CDR3 sequence (DNA): TGTGCCAGCAGCTTAAGTGGAGAGGGGGCGCGGTTCGCTGAGCAGTTCTTC. It translates to CASSLSGEGARFAEQFF. This chain links TRBV7-3 with TRBJ2-1; TRBD1 matches 7 bases. The CDR3 has 17 residues. J lost 9 bases, V lost 1 base, and 15 bases had no gene match. The germline V gene encodes CDR1 SGHTA and CDR2 FQGTGA.

This clone was observed a few times. The chain links TRBV7-9 to TRBJ1-2; the match to TRBD1 covers 7 bases. Germline trimming cut 2 bases from V and 0 bases from J; bases unmatched to any gene: 6. CDR1 SEHNR and CDR2 FQNEAQ come from the germline V gene (reference sequence). CDR3 length equals 16 residues. CDR3 region: CASSLFGTEANYGYTF. The CDR3 DNA follows: TGTGCCAGCAGCTTATTCGGGACAGAAGCTAACTATGGCTACACCTTC.

This clone was observed a handful of times. In DNA form, the CDR3 reads TGTGCCAGCAGCCCCGATGGACTCGGAAAAAAGTTCTTC. Protein sequence: CASSPDGLGKKFF. The chain uses TRBV7-2 and TRBJ2-1; a weak D match, TRBD2 (5 bases). The germline V gene has CDR1 SGHTA and CDR2 FQGNSA. The V end lost 5 bases, the J end lost 14 bases, and 19 bases lay between the germline ends. The CDR3 loop spans 13 amino acids.

This chain connects TRBV7-3 to TRBJ2-5; D remains unclear. The CDR3 has 13 residues. The V gene lost 2 bases and the J gene lost 4 bases, with 8 bases spanning the gap. CDR1 and CDR2 (germline): SGHTA, FQGTGA. This chain's CDR3 is CASSLSPLETQYF. CDR3 in DNA: TGTGCCAGCAGCTTATCTCCTCTAGAGACCCAGTACTTC.

In this sample, this clone turned up a few times. This chain links TRBV5-1 with TRBJ1-2, with 7 bases identical to TRBD1. The CDR3 is 13 amino acids. The J segment lost 5 bases and the V segment lost 4 bases, leaving 5 bases of the junction unmatched. Germline V CDR1 and CDR2: SGHRS, YFSETQ. In DNA, the CDR3 is TGCGCCAGCAGCCCCGGGACAGAGTATGGCTACACCTTC. Its translation: CASSPGTEYGYTF. Together with reference TRBV5-1 and TRBJ1-2, the CDR3 gives the full variable domain: KAGVTQTPRYLIKTRGQQVTLSCSPISGHRSVSWYQQTPGQGLQFLFEYFSETQRNKGNFPGRFSGRQFSNSRSEMNVSTLELGDSALYLCASSPGTEYGYTFGSGTRLTVV.

In DNA, the CDR3 is TGTGCCAGCAGTGAAGAACAGGGGATCAATCAGCCCCAGCATTTT. The encoded protein is CASSEEQGINQPQHF. The rearrangement links TRBV2 to TRBJ1-5; 7 positions agree with TRBD1. Germline assignment: CDR1 SNHLY and CDR2 FYNNEI. The V and J ends lost 1 base and 3 bases, in that order; junction bases with no gene match: 3. This CDR3 region has 15 residues. Using reference TRBV2 and TRBJ1-5 for the parts outside the CDR3, the full variable domain is EPEVTQTPSHQVTQMGQEVILRCVPISNHLYFYWYRQILGQKVEFLVSFYNNEISEKSEIFDDQFSVERPDGSNFTLKIRSTKLEDSAMYFCASSEEQGINQPQHFGDGTRLSIL.

The chain has TRBV27 and TRBJ2-7; D is possibly TRBD2 (6 bases). Trimming pared 0 bases from V and 2 bases from J, leaving 11 bases between. The CDR3 extends over 15 amino acids. In germline, CDR1 is MNHEY, CDR2 SMNVEV (reference sequence). The CDR3 loop reads CASSLSSGPTYEQYF. CDR3 DNA: TGTGCCAGCAGTTTATCTAGCGGCCCTACCTACGAGCAGTACTTC.

The V and J genes are TRBV29-1 and TRBJ1-1; 8 bases are shared with TRBD1. The CDR3 sequence is 12 residues long. Germline assignment: CDR1 SQVTM and CDR2 ANQGSEA. V dropped 6 bases and J dropped 5; count of bases not matched to a gene: 5. The chain's CDR3 is CSVMTGVTEAFF. The CDR3 DNA is TGCAGCGTAATGACAGGGGTGACTGAAGCTTTCTTT.

The chain joins TRBV7-3 to TRBJ2-5; 9 positions agree with TRBD2. The CDR3 extends over 15 amino acids. Germline V gives CDR1 SGHTA, CDR2 FQGTGA. Losses at the gene ends were 8 bases for V and 4 bases for J; bases not matched to a gene: 11. The CDR3 loop reads CASGVAGGWRETQYF. CDR3 nucleotide sequence: TGTGCCAGCGGGGTCGCGGGAGGGTGGAGAGAGACCCAGTACTTC.

The rearrangement uses TRBV19 and TRBJ1-2; 8 bases fit TRBD1. The CDR3 sequence is 14 residues long. Trimming took 7 bases from V and 4 from J; bases not matched to a gene: 8. Germline loops: CDR1 LNHDA, CDR2 SQIVND (reference sequence). CDR3 DNA: TGTGCCAGTACCTCAGACAGGGGCCTCTATGGCTACACCTTC. Protein product: CASTSDRGLYGYTF.

The chain couples TRBV28 to TRBJ2-1; D perhaps matches TRBD1 (6 bases). The CDR3 has 14 residues. The V end lost 2 bases, the J end lost 7 bases, and 12 bases lay between the germline ends. Germline assignment: CDR1 MDHEN and CDR2 SYDVKM. Here the CDR3 DNA reads TGTGCCAGCAGTTTAGTGGACAGTAGGAATGAGCAGTTCTTC. This translates into CASSLVDSRNEQFF.

V usage is TRBV28 and J usage is TRBJ2-7; 7 nucleotides align to TRBD1. Trimming cost V 6 bases and J 3 bases; bases outside gene matches: 14. CDR1 and CDR2 (germline): MDHEN, SYDVKM. This CDR3 has 16 residues. The CDR3: CASSPGATGAHYEQYF. In nucleotides, the CDR3 is TGTGCCAGCAGCCCAGGGGCTACAGGGGCTCACTACGAGCAGTACTTC.

This clone was recorded a few times. The CDR3 nucleotides are TGCAGCGTGGTCCTAGCGGGAGGGCCGCAGACCCAGTACTTC. Protein: CSVVLAGGPQTQYF. This sequence joins TRBV29-1 and TRBJ2-5, with TRBD2 identical over 12 bases. V was pared by 6 bases and J by 6 bases, with 8 bases of the junction left unmatched. Germline V gives CDR1 SQVTM, CDR2 ANQGSEA. The CDR3 runs to 14 residues.

The V call is TRBV6-6, the J call TRBJ1-2; D not resolved. Trimming took off 6 bases at V and 4 bases at J, with 12 bases between the two ends. This CDR3 is built from 13 residues. Germline assignment: CDR1 MNHNY and CDR2 SVGAGI (reference sequence). CDR3 coding DNA: TGTGCCAGCAGGGGCGGGAAAGGCTATGGCTACACCTTC. Translation gives CASRGGKGYGYTF.

The chain employs TRBV5-1 and TRBJ1-1, with D unclear. Germline V gene sequence: CDR1 SGHRS, CDR2 YFSETQ. CDR3 length equals 13 residues. The V and J ends lost 2 bases and 5 bases respectively, with 10 bases between them. CDR3 sequence: CASSFRPGTEAFF. The CDR3 DNA follows: TGCGCCAGCAGCTTTCGACCGGGTACTGAAGCTTTCTTT.

This clone was counted only a few times. This chain links TRBV4-2 with TRBJ1-1; TRBD1 agrees at 9 bases. The germline CDR1 and CDR2 sequences are LGHNA and YNFKEQ. The CDR3 spans 13 residues. V was clipped by 3 bases and J by 4 bases; unmatched bases: 0. CDR3: CASSQDRGTEAFF. CDR3 nucleotide sequence: TGTGCCAGCAGCCAGGACAGGGGCACTGAAGCTTTCTTT.

This chain uses TRBV5-6 with TRBJ1-1, with TRBD1 identical over 8 bases. Germline loops: CDR1 SGHDT, CDR2 YYEEEE. The V segment lost 4 bases and the J segment 1 base; nucleotides outside the gene matches: 6. This CDR3 is built from 15 residues. Written as DNA, the CDR3 is TGTGCCAGCAGCAACCGACAGGGGAGGAACACTGAAGCTTTCTTT. Amino acid sequence: CASSNRQGRNTEAFF.

Only a few counts were recorded for this clone. The chain uses TRBV5-4 and TRBJ1-6; weak D call: TRBD1 (6 bases). V lost 4 bases and J lost 5, with 10 bases in between. This CDR3 contains 14 residues. Germline V gene lookup returns CDR1 SGHNT and CDR2 YYREEE (reference sequence). As DNA, the CDR3 is TGTGCCAGCAGCGTGGACAGCCATAATTCACCCCTCCACTTT. Its protein product is CASSVDSHNSPLHF. Together with reference TRBV5-4 and TRBJ1-6, the CDR3 gives the full variable domain: ETGVTQSPTHLIKTRGQQVTLRCSSQSGHNTVSWYQQALGQGPQFIFQYYREEENGRGNFPPRFSGLQFPNYSSELNVNALELDDSALYLCASSVDSHNSPLHFGNGTRLTVT.

This clone was counted only a few times. The chain links TRBV15 to TRBJ1-1; D perhaps matches TRBD1 (6 bases). The CDR3 extends over 14 amino acids. Trimming took 2 bases from V and 5 from J, leaving 12 bases between them. CDR1 LNHNV and CDR2 YYDKDF come from the germline V gene (reference sequence). DNA for the CDR3: TGTGCCACCAGCAGAAGGGGGTCGGGGACTGAAGCTTTCTTT. Translation: CATSRRGSGTEAFF.